The T cell receptor (beta chain) under discussion was sequenced for a study of CD8+ T cells in alopecia areata. Study information: Treated patients took oral tofacitinib at 5 to 10 mg twice daily.

Comments on this clone: The antigen is unknown.

Cell sorting was applied to PBMCs, and CD4+ and CD8+ T cells were collected. RNA extraction and reverse transcription yielded cDNA as sequencing template. Repertoires were generated with immunoSEQ multiplex PCR, while TCRdb's copy carries only in-frame clones and drops some. Among over 120,000 clones listed, 58% were seen once. Trimming removed 6 bases at V and 4 bases at J, with 15 bases between. The CDR3 runs to 14 residues. Germline V CDR1 and CDR2: MNHEY, SVGAGI. General study points: Alopecia totalis/universalis scalp especially showed more expanded CD8+ clones than normal scalp.

Sequences were derived from CD4+ T cells sorted from blood, sampled at week 0. This chain links TRBV6-5 with TRBJ2-5; perhaps TRBD1 as D (6 bases). The sequence derives from a human donor with alopecia areata. The CDR3 here is CASSSRQGLETQYF. The CDR3, as DNA: TGTGCCAGCAGCTCCCGGCAGGGGTTAGAGACCCAGTACTTC.